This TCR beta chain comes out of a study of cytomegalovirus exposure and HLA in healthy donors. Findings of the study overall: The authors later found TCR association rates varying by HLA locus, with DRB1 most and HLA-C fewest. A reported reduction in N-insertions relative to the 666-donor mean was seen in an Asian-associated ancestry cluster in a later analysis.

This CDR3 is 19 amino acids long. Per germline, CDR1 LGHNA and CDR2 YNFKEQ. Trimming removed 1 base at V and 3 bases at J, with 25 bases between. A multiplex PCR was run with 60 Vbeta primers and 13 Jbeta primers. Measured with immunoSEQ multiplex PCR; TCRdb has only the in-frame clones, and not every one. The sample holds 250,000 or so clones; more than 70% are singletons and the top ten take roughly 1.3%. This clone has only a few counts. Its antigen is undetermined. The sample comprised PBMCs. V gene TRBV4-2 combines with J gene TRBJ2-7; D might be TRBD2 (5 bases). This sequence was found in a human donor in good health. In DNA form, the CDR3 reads TGTGCCAGCAGCCAAGTAGATCCTAGCAATTACCGTTGGAACTACGAGCAGTACTTC. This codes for CASSQVDPSNYRWNYEQYF.